These 9 T cell receptor beta chains were all obtained from the same sample, sequenced in a study of patients and donors after allogeneic stem cell transplantation. TCRdb independently ran MiXCR on the RT-PCR reads; one entry per CDR3 protein. The sample has around 200,000 distinct CDR3 sequences; roughly 38% are singletons. Source material: blood, either unsorted or a sorted T cell fraction (not recorded which). These receptor sequences come from a human donor who was either an allogeneic HSCT recipient or a stem cell or donor lymphocyte infusion donor (not recorded which). It is not recorded whose cells these are; they may come from a transplant donor.

The genes are TRBV7-9 and TRBJ1-4; a possible D gene is TRBD1 (6 bases). Germline V CDR1 and CDR2: SEHNR, FQNEAQ (reference sequence). The CDR3 is made up of 15 amino acids. Trimming removed 4 bases at V and 0 bases at J, with 9 bases between. CDR3 region: CASSSRGPTNEKLFF. CDR3 DNA sequence: TGTGCCAGCAGCTCCAGGGGCCCAACTAATGAAAAACTGTTTTTT. Combining the CDR3 with reference TRBV7-9 and TRBJ1-4 gives the whole variable domain DTGVSQNPRHKITKRGQNVTFRCDPISEHNRLYWYRQTLGQGPEFLTYFQNEAQLEKSRLLSDRFSAERPKGSFSTLEIQRTEQGDSAMYLCASSSRGPTNEKLFFGSGTQLSVL.

The chain has TRBV20-1 and TRBJ1-2; maybe TRBD1 (5 bases). CDR1 and CDR2 from the germline V gene are DFQATT and SNEGSKA (reference sequence). The CDR3 length is 12 residues. V dropped 5 bases and J dropped 5 bases, with 12 bases sitting between them. CDR3 bases: TGCAGTGCTTCTCGGGACCATTATGGCTACACCTTC. This sequence encodes CSASRDHYGYTF.

This clonotype was seen once. The chain employs TRBV10-3 and TRBJ1-1; D is undetermined. The CDR3 consists of 14 residues. Trimming took 4 bases from V and 2 from J, leaving 11 bases between them. The germline CDR1 and CDR2 sequences are ENHRY and SYGVKD. Here the CDR3 reads CAISGRETNTEAFF. CDR3 nucleotides: TGTGCCATCAGTGGCCGGGAAACTAACACTGAAGCTTTCTTT.

V usage is TRBV4-1 and J usage is TRBJ2-4, with D perhaps matching TRBD1 or TRBD2 (6 bases each). Germline CDR1 reads MGHRA; CDR2 reads YSYEKL. CDR3 size: 17 residues. Trimming removed 2 bases at V and 3 bases at J, with 17 bases between. CDR3 residues: CASSQLTGGADKNIQYF. CDR3 coding DNA: TGCGCCAGCAGCCAACTTACCGGGGGCGCTGACAAAAACATTCAGTACTTC.

V and J are TRBV4-3 and TRBJ1-4; perhaps TRBD1 as D (6 bases). CDR1 is LGHNA and CDR2 is YSLEER in the germline V gene. V shed 4 bases and J shed 7 bases, with 16 bases lying between them. CDR3 length: 15 amino acids. CDR3 loop: CASSREQGRGEKLFF. The CDR3 nucleotides read TGCGCCAGCAGCCGGGAACAGGGCCGGGGTGAAAAACTGTTTTTT.

The rearrangement links TRBV20-1 to TRBJ1-2; D not resolved. The CDR3 consists of 13 residues. With 0 bases removed from V and 2 bases from J, the gap between germline ends came to 7 bases. Germline V gene sequence: CDR1 DFQATT, CDR2 SNEGSKA (reference sequence). The CDR3 here is CSARETGNYGYTF. CDR3 in DNA: TGCAGTGCTAGAGAAACGGGAAACTATGGCTACACCTTC.

This chain joins TRBV5-5 and TRBJ2-1; TRBD1 is a possible D gene (6 bases). Per germline, CDR1 SGHKS and CDR2 YYEKEE (reference sequence). The CDR3 sequence is 16 residues long. V lost 0 bases to trimming and J lost 4 bases, with 14 bases between them. DNA for the CDR3: TGTGCCAGCAGCTTGGTGCCGCCCCAGGGGTACAATGAGCAGTTCTTC. Translation gives CASSLVPPQGYNEQFF.

This clonotype has more than one count but fewer than ten. The gene calls are TRBV27 and TRBJ2-7; D might be TRBD2 (5 bases). Trimming left V 0 bases short and J 3 bases short, with 15 bases between. The CDR3 spans 16 residues. Germline-derived CDR1 and CDR2 are MNHEY and SMNVEV (reference sequence). The CDR3: CASSLSSPGDIYEQYF. For the CDR3, the DNA is TGTGCCAGCAGTTTATCGTCCCCCGGGGATATCTACGAGCAGTACTTC.

The chain employs TRBV27 and TRBJ1-2; unclear D gene. The CDR3 has 16 residues. Germline CDR1 MNHEY, CDR2 SMNVEV (reference sequence). V lost 0 bases and J 5 bases, leaving 16 bases between the germline ends. CDR3 protein: CASSLSFPASRYGYTF. The CDR3 nucleotides read TGTGCCAGCAGTTTATCGTTCCCAGCTTCTCGGTATGGCTACACCTTC.